This T cell receptor (beta chain) originates from a study of cytomegalovirus exposure and HLA in healthy donors. Study-level background: HLA-typed donors contributed some 83 million unique TCRs, which were held in an early data release. Study-level results: Association of approximately 16,000 TCR beta sequences with HLA alleles was found at 0.05 false discovery rate in a later analysis.

With respect to this clone: Its antigen is not identified.

Per the germline V gene, CDR1 is SQVTM and CDR2 is ANQGSEA. The V gene end was trimmed by 7 bases and the J gene end by 7 bases; junction bases not matched to a gene: 12. The CDR3 spans 13 residues. Both 60 Vbeta primers and 13 Jbeta primers went into the PCR. Only in-frame clones appear in the TCRdb table, and some are missing; sequencing was by immunoSEQ multiplex PCR. The sample includes fewer than 120,000 clones, 76% of them seen just once. J is TRBJ2-5 and V is TRBV29-1, with TRBD1 matching 7 bases. The TCR sequence derives from a man under 40 in good health and CMV-seropositive. The sample was PBMCs. CDR3 nucleotide sequence: TGCAGCGCCGCGACAGGGTTTAGGCTGACCCAGTACTTC. Amino acid sequence: CSAATGFRLTQYF.